A single TCR beta chain is shown here with its context. This sample is drawn from a study of blood T cell repertoires in COVID-19. Only in-frame clones appear in the TCRdb table, and some are missing; sequencing was by immunoSEQ multiplex PCR. This table has 95,000 or so clones, around nine tenths appearing once. Trimming pared 0 bases from V and 4 bases from J, leaving 12 bases between. CDR3 length: 16 amino acids. Germline V gene sequence: CDR1 LNHNV, CDR2 YYDKDF (reference sequence). The sample taken for sequencing was peripheral blood. The chain recombines TRBV15 with TRBJ1-4; a weak D match, TRBD1 (6 bases). This TCR was sampled from an elderly man with active or convalescent COVID-19. For the CDR3, the DNA is TGTGCCACCAGCAGAGATCGGGGAGGGGGTAATGAAAAACTGTTTTTT. It translates to CATSRDRGGGNEKLFF.